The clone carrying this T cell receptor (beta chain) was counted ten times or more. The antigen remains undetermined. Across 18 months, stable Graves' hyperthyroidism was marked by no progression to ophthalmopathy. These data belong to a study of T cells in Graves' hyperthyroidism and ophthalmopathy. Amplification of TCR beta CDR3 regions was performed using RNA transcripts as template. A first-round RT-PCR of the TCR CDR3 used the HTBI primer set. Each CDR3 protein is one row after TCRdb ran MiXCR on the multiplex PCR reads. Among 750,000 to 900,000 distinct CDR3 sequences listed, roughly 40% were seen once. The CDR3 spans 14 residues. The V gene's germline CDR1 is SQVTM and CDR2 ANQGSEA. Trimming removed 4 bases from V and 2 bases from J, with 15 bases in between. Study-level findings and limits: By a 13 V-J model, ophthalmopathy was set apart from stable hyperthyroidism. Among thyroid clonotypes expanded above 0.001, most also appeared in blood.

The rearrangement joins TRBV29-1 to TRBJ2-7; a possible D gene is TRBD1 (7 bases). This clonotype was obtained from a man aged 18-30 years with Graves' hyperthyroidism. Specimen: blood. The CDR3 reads CSVAGGDSTYEQYF. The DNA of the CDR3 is TGCAGCGTTGCCGGAGGGGACAGCACCTACGAGCAGTACTTC.